This T cell receptor (beta chain) is from a study of TIL therapy for anti-PD-1-resistant metastatic lung cancer. The time point was: pre-treatment sample, taken before nivolumab and TIL therapy. Sequencing used immunoSEQ v3. TCRdb's copy holds only in-frame clones and misses some; the assay was immunoSEQ multiplex PCR. The sample carries more than 12,000 clones, roughly 88% recorded once. This clone was seen a handful of times. Its antigen is currently unknown. Unmatched junction bases numbered 6, after V lost 1 base and J lost 7 bases. From germline, CDR1 is SQVTM and CDR2 ANQGSEA. This CDR3 is built from 15 residues. Points from the study as a whole: The cohort had more treatment-naive, never-smoker and oncogene-addicted patients than typical.

The specimen was blood, collected at baseline. The TCR comes from a person between 30 and 80 years old with non-small cell lung cancer. The chain couples TRBV29-1 to TRBJ1-4; 10 bases match TRBD1. The CDR3: CSVEGAGQGPEKLFF. DNA of the CDR3: TGCAGCGTTGAAGGGGCGGGACAGGGGCCTGAAAAACTGTTTTTT.